This T cell receptor beta chain stems from a study of CD8 T cells in ankylosing spondylitis. Study-wide points: Relatively scarce in peripheral blood, disease-linked clones were CD8+. Some motif variants were previously reported in reactive arthritis synovial fluid and blood. Clones linked to disease were reported to show significant enrichment in matched ankylosing spondylitis synovial fluid.

On this clonotype: Its antigen is unknown.

Each TCR beta library was made by quantitative 5'-RACE that incorporated molecular barcodes. Each CDR3 protein is one row after TCRdb ran MiXCR on the 5' RACE reads. Of 300,000 to 350,000 distinct CDR3 sequences listed, around 21% are singletons. J was trimmed by 4 bases and V by 5 bases; bases with no gene match: 10. The CDR3 contains 15 residues. Germline CDR1 is SGHAT and CDR2 is FQNNGV. This clonotype originated in a female donor with ankylosing spondylitis or in good health (not recorded which). The V gene is TRBV11-2, the J gene TRBJ2-7; TRBD2 matches 8 bases. Sequenced material: blood, either unsorted or a sorted T cell fraction (not recorded which). The CDR3 nucleotides are TGTGCCAGCAGCCCGAGCGGGAGTGGGCGGTACGAGCAGTACTTC. Translated: CASSPSGSGRYEQYF.